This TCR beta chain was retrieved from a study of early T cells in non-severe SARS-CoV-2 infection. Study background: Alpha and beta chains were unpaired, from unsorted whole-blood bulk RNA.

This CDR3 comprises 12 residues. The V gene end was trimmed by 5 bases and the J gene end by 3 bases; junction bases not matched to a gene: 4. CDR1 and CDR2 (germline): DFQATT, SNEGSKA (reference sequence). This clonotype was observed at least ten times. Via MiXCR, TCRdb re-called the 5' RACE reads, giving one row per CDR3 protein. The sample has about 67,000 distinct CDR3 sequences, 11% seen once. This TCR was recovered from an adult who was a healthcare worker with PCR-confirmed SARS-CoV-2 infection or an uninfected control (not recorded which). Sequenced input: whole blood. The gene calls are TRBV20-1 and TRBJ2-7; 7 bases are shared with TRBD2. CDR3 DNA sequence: TGCAGTGCTGGCCGGGACTACTACGAGCAGTACTTC. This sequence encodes CSAGRDYYEQYF.